This T cell receptor (beta chain) comes out of a study of T cell responses to AZD1222 COVID-19 vaccine. Per germline, CDR1 MDHEN and CDR2 SYDVKM. The CDR3 totals 16 residues. V was trimmed by 4 bases and J by 0 bases, leaving 16 bases between them. To note about this clone: The antigen is unknown.

Findings and caveats of the study: Breadth and depth of Spike-specific TCRs rose after two AZD1222 doses. Clonal diversity was possibly underestimated, and the donors were mostly white British, with more females. Spike-wide coverage was observed for vaccine-associated CD4 TCRs, with dominant responses at 160-218 and 743-854.

The assay was immunoSEQ multiplex PCR, and TCRdb's table has in-frame clones only and misses some. The data contain 150,000 to 200,000 clones, about 92% of them seen just once; the ten biggest clones take up 0.7% to 0.9%. The receptor was derived from an adult in good health. The chain has TRBV28 and TRBJ2-7, with TRBD2 as a possible D gene (6 bases). The sequencing used peripheral blood, collected on day 0 of AZD1222 vaccination. The CDR3 nucleotides are TGTGCCAGCAGTTCTGGGGGGAAGCTCCTCTCCTACGAGCAGTACTTC. It translates to CASSSGGKLLSYEQYF.